The rows below give T cell receptor beta chains drawn from one sample of a study of shared clonotypes between healthy human individuals. Profiled with immunoSEQ multiplex PCR; TCRdb holds only in-frame clones, not every one. This table holds about 2.4 million clones, 93% found once. Sample: naive CD4+ T cells from PBMCs. The receptors derive from a man in his late teens or twenties in good health. Some clones in this sample may be carry-over from other donors' samples. Each CDR3 is given with its conserved first and last residue. The order of the fields is D gene, clone size, J gene, V gene, CDR3 DNA, CDR3 protein. A D gene is named only where the DNA matches it firmly. Only part of the rows carry a size: once, few, many, or a class if the clone is expanded.

>-|-|TRBJ1-5|TRBV4-3
TGCGCCAGCAGCCAAGATCTAGGGTATGCTGGTCAGCCCCAGCATTTT
CASSQDLGYAGQPQHF
>-|once|TRBJ2-7|TRBV13
TGTGCCAGCAGCTCCCGCGGGGACGAGCAGTACTTC
CASSSRGDEQYF
>-|-|TRBJ1-3|TRBV6-1
TGTGCCAGCAGTGTTTCTACTGGAAACACCATATATTTT
CASSVSTGNTIYF
>TRBD1|-|TRBJ1-1|TRBV18
TGTGCCAGCTCACCCCAGACAGGGATAAGTCCCACTGAAGCTTTCTTT
CASSPQTGISPTEAFF
>-|-|TRBJ2-1|TRBV6-5
TGTGCCAGCAGAGCCCCCGGACGTACCTCCGGGGAGCAGTTCTTC
CASRAPGRTSGEQFF
>-|-|TRBJ2-3|TRBV7-2
TGTGCCAGCAGCTTAATCGGCGGGATGGGGTTGGTAACGCAGTATTTT
CASSLIGGMGLVTQYF
>-|-|TRBJ1-4|TRBV5-1
TGCGCCAGCAGCTCCTTAACATTCTCTGATGGGAATGAAAAACTGTTTTTT
CASSSLTFSDGNEKLFF
>-|-|TRBJ2-4|TRBV7-8
TGTGCCAGCCGGGCCAAAAACATTCAGTACTTC
CASRAKNIQYF
>-|-|TRBJ1-4|TRBV10-1
TGCGCCAGCAGTGATTCCGGTGCAACTAATGAAAAACTGTTTTTT
CASSDSGATNEKLFF
>-|once|TRBJ2-7|TRBV11-2
TGTGCCAGCAGCTTAGGAAGGACAGCGAGCTCCTACGAGCAGTACTTC
CASSLGRTASSYEQYF
>-|-|TRBJ1-3|TRBV5-6
TGTGCCAGCAGCTTTTGGGGATCTGGAAACACCATATATTTT
CASSFWGSGNTIYF
>-|-|TRBJ1-4|TRBV7-6
TGTGCCAGCAGCTCGGGGAATGAAAAACTGTTTTTT
CASSSGNEKLFF
>TRBD1|-|TRBJ1-1|TRBV6-5
TGTGCCAGCAGCCGACAGGGGGCTCAGGACACTGAAGCTTTCTTT
CASSRQGAQDTEAFF